This TCR beta chain appears in the sequencing data of a study of OX40 agonist ivuxolimab in advanced cancers. Autoimmune disease history or systemic immunosuppression excluded patients. This clone was counted a few times. TCRdb's table, derived via immunoSEQ multiplex PCR, lists solely in-frame clones and lacks some. The sample includes 50,000 to 70,000 clones, approximately 81% of them seen just once. This TCR derives from an adult with an advanced solid tumor such as melanoma, head and neck, liver or kidney cancer. Source: CD4+ or CD8+ T cells sorted from blood, taken in a trial of the OX40 agonist ivuxolimab.

This CDR3 reads CASSESDSNYGYTF. The CDR3 bases are TGTGCCAGCAGTGAGTCGGACAGCAACTATGGCTACACCTTC. The chain couples TRBV6-1 to TRBJ1-2, with D possibly TRBD1 on 6 matching bases. CDR3 length: 14 amino acids. Germline V CDR1 and CDR2: MNHNS, SASEGT. The germline V and J ends were trimmed by 3 bases and 2 bases, with 10 bases remaining between them.